Sequencing of this TCR beta chain was carried out in a study of radiotherapy plus CTLA-4 blockade in lung cancer. V gave up 3 bases and J gave up 0 bases, with 36 bases separating them. The germline gives CDR1 SGHDN, CDR2 FVKESK. The CDR3 has 24 residues. Method: immunoSEQ multiplex PCR; TCRdb's copy keeps in-frame clones and lacks some. The top ten hold 5.5% to 7% of the sample, which has more than 35,000 clones, roughly 85% seen once. This receptor was identified in a human donor with non-small cell lung cancer who had stable disease on radiotherapy plus ipilimumab. The specimen comprised peripheral blood, sampled from a patient treated with radiotherapy plus ipilimumab. This chain uses TRBV14 with TRBJ2-4; D might be TRBD1 (6 bases). DNA of the CDR3: TGTGCCAGCAGCCAGGCCTGTTGGAGCGTGTGGGGACATCGAAGGAGCCTAGCCAAAAACATTCAGTACTTC. It encodes CASSQACWSVWGHRRSLAKNIQYF.